The rows below give T cell receptor beta chains drawn from one sample of a study of blood T cell repertoires in COVID-19. The method was immunoSEQ multiplex PCR; TCRdb's version includes in-frame clones alone and lacks a portion of them. This table has 110,000 or so clones, more than 75% appearing once. The sequenced sample consisted of peripheral blood. These receptors were taken from a man in his sixties with acute or convalescent COVID-19. CDR3s include the opening cysteine and the closing phenylalanine or tryptophan. D genes are given only for firm matches. Expanded clones get a size class; other rows say once, few or many, or leave the size out.

TRBD2,TRBJ2-5,TRBV3-1/TRBV3-2,NA,TGTGCCAGCAGCCATGCCAGTGGGGCGGGGGGTGAGAGGACCCAGTACTTC,CASSHASGAGGERTQYF
TRBD2,TRBJ2-7,TRBV20-1,NA,TGCAGTGCTAGCCAGCGGGGGGAGCAGTACTTC,CSASQRGEQYF
NA,TRBJ2-7,TRBV9,NA,TGTGCCAGCAGCGTAGCGTTCAGCGAGCAGTACTTC,CASSVAFSEQYF
TRBD1,TRBJ2-1,TRBV7-3,NA,TGTGCCAGCAGCTCCCAAGGAGGACAGGGCTACAATGAGCAGTTCTTC,CASSSQGGQGYNEQFF
TRBD1,TRBJ1-1,TRBV5-4,few,TGTGCCAGCAGCTTGGGACAGGGGAGGACTGAAGCTTTCTTT,CASSLGQGRTEAFF
NA,TRBJ2-3,TRBV6-5,NA,TGTGCCAGCAGTTACTCTCTGGGCAGGGTCACAGATACGCAGTATTTT,CASSYSLGRVTDTQYF
NA,TRBJ2-7,TRBV28,NA,TGTGCCAGCAGTCCACCTCTAGGTTACGAGCAGTACTTC,CASSPPLGYEQYF
TRBD1,TRBJ2-7,TRBV7-9,NA,TGTGCCAGCAGCCCGTCCGGGACAGGCCCTTCCTACGAGCAGTACTTC,CASSPSGTGPSYEQYF
TRBD1,TRBJ2-2,TRBV29-1,NA,TGCAGCGTCCGGACAGGGGGAAACACCGGGGAGCTGTTTTTT,CSVRTGGNTGELFF
NA,TRBJ2-6,TRBV20-1,NA,TGCAGTGCTAGTGAACCCCGAGGTACTGGGGCCAACGTCCTGACTTTC,CSASEPRGTGANVLTF
NA,TRBJ2-7,TRBV5-1,few,TGCGCCAGCAGCTTGGGGGCTATCTACGAGCAGTACTTC,CASSLGAIYEQYF
TRBD2,TRBJ2-5,TRBV28,NA,TGTGCCAGCAGTTTAGGGCTAGCGGGCCTCCAAGAGACCCAGTACTTC,CASSLGLAGLQETQYF
NA,TRBJ1-2,TRBV21-1,NA,TGTGCCACCGATGGGGGGGACTCTAACTATGGCTACACCTTC,CATDGGDSNYGYTF
TRBD2,TRBJ2-3,TRBV27,NA,TGTGCCAGCAAACTGGGGCTAGCGGGTAATACGCAGTATTTT,CASKLGLAGNTQYF
NA,TRBJ2-7,TRBV10-3,NA,TGTGCCATCAGTGCCCGGGACAACTCCTACGAGCAGTACTTC,CAISARDNSYEQYF
NA,TRBJ2-3,TRBV6-2/TRBV6-3,NA,TGTGCCAGCAGTTATGGGGCCCGAACAGGGGATACGCAGTATTTT,CASSYGARTGDTQYF
TRBD1,TRBJ2-1,TRBV27,once,TGTGCCAGCAGTTTATGGGGACAGGGGATGCATGAGCAGTTCTTC,CASSLWGQGMHEQFF
TRBD2,TRBJ2-7,TRBV2,once,TGTGCCAGCAACGGACTAGTGGGAGGGGAGCAGTACTTC,CASNGLVGGEQYF
TRBD2,TRBJ2-2,TRBV10-3,NA,TGTGCCATCAGTGAGTCGTCTAGCGGGAGGTCCGGGGAGCTGTTTTTT,CAISESSSGRSGELFF
TRBD1,TRBJ1-6,TRBV27,NA,TGTGCCAGCCGGGTAGACCGACAGGGGGATTCACCCCTCCACTTT,CASRVDRQGDSPLHF
NA,TRBJ2-5,TRBV5-4,NA,TGTGCCAGCAGCTCAACAACAGGTTACCAAGAGACCCAGTACTTC,CASSSTTGYQETQYF
NA,TRBJ2-1,TRBV15,NA,TGTGCCACCAGCGTCCTCCCCCGCGGGACGTACAATGAGCAGTTCTTC,CATSVLPRGTYNEQFF
NA,TRBJ2-3,TRBV28,NA,TGTGCCAGCAGTTCCCAGGGGCTTGGCACAGATACGCAGTATTTT,CASSSQGLGTDTQYF
NA,TRBJ1-4,TRBV7-9,NA,TGTGCCAGCAGCCTTCCGGGAGGGGAAAAACTGTTTTTT,CASSLPGGEKLFF
TRBD2,TRBJ2-5,TRBV24-1,NA,TGTGCCACCAGTGAAAAGTGGGAGGGAGAGACCCAGTACTTC,CATSEKWEGETQYF
NA,TRBJ1-1,TRBV29-1,NA,TGCAGCGTCGAGGGCCGGGGTGGAGTGAACACTGAAGCTTTCTTT,CSVEGRGGVNTEAFF
NA,TRBJ2-1,TRBV5-4,few,TGTGCCAGCAGCCGACCCGGGACCACACGGGCGGAGGGACAGTTCTTC,CASSRPGTTRAEGQFF
TRBD1,TRBJ1-2,TRBV14,NA,TGTGCCAGCAGCTACAGGGGCTCCTATGGCTACACCTTC,CASSYRGSYGYTF
NA,TRBJ2-2,TRBV6-2/TRBV6-3,NA,TGTGCCAGCAGTTACCGCGGGAACACCGGGGAGCTGTTTTTT,CASSYRGNTGELFF
NA,TRBJ2-1,TRBV29-1,NA,TGCAGCGTGCGGGACAGCCTCTCCTACAATGAGCAGTTCTTC,CSVRDSLSYNEQFF
TRBD2,TRBJ2-7,TRBV3-1/TRBV3-2,NA,TGTGCCAGCAGCCAACCTAGCGGAAACGAGCAGTACTTC,CASSQPSGNEQYF